The 15 T cell receptor beta chains in this list originate from one sample, sequenced in a study of blood T cell repertoires in COVID-19. Sequenced by immunoSEQ multiplex PCR; TCRdb stores in-frame clones only, minus some. The profile covers 240,000 or so clones, with more than 75% appearing a single time and around 0.98% taken by the ten largest. Sequencing was performed on peripheral blood. The receptors stem from a woman aged 40 to 50 who had recovered from COVID-19.

V usage is TRBV20-1 and J usage is TRBJ2-7; D unresolved. CDR1 and CDR2 from the germline V gene are DFQATT and SNEGSKA (reference sequence). CDR3 length equals 13 residues. The germline V and J ends were trimmed by 3 bases and 0 bases, with 9 bases remaining between them. The CDR3 bases are TGCAGTGCTAGTGGGCCAAACTCCTACGAGCAGTACTTC. Its protein product is CSASGPNSYEQYF.

This chain joins TRBV11-2 and TRBJ1-6; possible D gene TRBD1, 5 bases. Germline V gives CDR1 SGHAT, CDR2 FQNNGV. V was trimmed by 8 bases and J by 0 bases, leaving 14 bases between them. This CDR3 region has 16 residues. CDR3 sequence: CASGFGGSSYNSPLHF. In DNA form, the CDR3 reads TGTGCCAGCGGGTTCGGGGGAAGCTCCTATAATTCACCCCTCCACTTT.

The V gene is TRBV7-9, the J gene TRBJ1-2, with 8 bases matching TRBD1. The CDR3 runs to 15 residues. J gave up 7 bases and V 2 bases, and 9 bases lay outside the gene matches. CDR1 SEHNR and CDR2 FQNEAQ come from the germline V gene (reference sequence). The CDR3 sequence: CASSLSTGGNGGYTF. CDR3 DNA: TGTGCCAGCAGCTTAAGTACAGGGGGTAACGGTGGCTACACCTTC.

The genes are TRBV6-1 and TRBJ2-4; D perhaps matches TRBD2 (6 bases). The germline gives CDR1 MNHNS, CDR2 SASEGT. The length of the CDR3 is 14 residues. Trimming removed 2 bases from V and 7 bases from J, with 12 bases in between. CDR3 DNA sequence: TGTGCCAGCAGTGAAAGGGGCCGGGGGAACATTCAGTACTTC. Amino acid sequence: CASSERGRGNIQYF.

The CDR3 bases are TGTGCCAGCAGCCCGCGGGGAGGGCGCACTGAAGCTTTCTTT. This gives the protein CASSPRGGRTEAFF. This rearrangement joins TRBV4-2 to TRBJ1-1; the D is unclear. Germline V gene sequence: CDR1 LGHNA, CDR2 YNFKEQ. Trimming shortened V by 4 bases and J by 4 bases, and 13 bases separated the two germline ends. CDR3 length equals 14 residues.

The chain recombines TRBV30 with TRBJ1-2; D may be TRBD1 (6 bases). V gave up 6 bases and J gave up 8 bases, with 22 bases separating them. The CDR3 has 14 residues. Germline-derived CDR1 and CDR2 are GTSNPN and SVGIG (reference sequence). This CDR3 is CACPSGGPGGGYTF. Written as DNA, the CDR3 is TGTGCCTGCCCCTCCGGGGGGCCCGGGGGGGGCTACACCTTC.

The chain employs TRBV11-2 and TRBJ1-3; D call uncertain. Germline CDR1 is SGHAT and CDR2 is FQNNGV. Trimming left V 1 base short and J 0 bases short, with 7 bases between. CDR3 size: 15 residues. The CDR3 bases are TGTGCCAGCAGCTTAGCGCGGAGCTCTGGAAACACCATATATTTT. As protein: CASSLARSSGNTIYF.

This chain links TRBV7-5 with TRBJ2-1; the table's D call of TRBD2 was not tested on the DNA. TRBV7-5 is reported as a pseudogene. This CDR3 has 18 amino acids. Here the CDR3 reads CARSLGGSGQSSYNEQFF. The CDR3 nucleotides are TGTGCCAGAAGCTTAGGGGGTAGCGGCCAAAGCTCCTACAATGAGCAGTTCTTC.

The chain employs TRBV5-1 and TRBJ2-3; 7 bases agree with TRBD2. Germline V gene lookup returns CDR1 SGHRS and CDR2 YFSETQ. V was clipped by 4 bases and J by 9 bases; unmatched bases: 8. This CDR3 comprises 13 residues. CDR3 sequence: CASSPDGGWTQYF. The CDR3 region has the DNA TGCGCCAGCAGCCCCGACGGGGGGTGGACGCAGTATTTT.

The chain links TRBV27 to TRBJ2-1, with a weak D call TRBD2 (6 bases). The CDR3 spans 14 residues. Trimming pared 5 bases from V and 2 bases from J, leaving 10 bases between. Germline-derived CDR1 and CDR2 are MNHEY and SMNVEV (reference sequence). DNA for the CDR3: TGTGCCAGCAGTCCGGGCGGGACCTACAATGAGCAGTTCTTC. Translated, it gives CASSPGGTYNEQFF.

This chain uses TRBV30 with TRBJ1-2; D is possibly TRBD1 (5 bases). V was pared by 0 bases and J by 8 bases, with 13 bases between. CDR3 length: 13 amino acids. Per the germline V gene, CDR1 is GTSNPN and CDR2 is SVGIG (reference sequence). CDR3 sequence (DNA): TGTGCCTGGAGTGTACTCCAGGGCTGGGGCTACACCTTC. Protein sequence: CAWSVLQGWGYTF.

V is TRBV7-8 and J is TRBJ2-7; perhaps TRBD1 as D (6 bases). V dropped 5 bases and J dropped 2 bases, with 13 bases sitting between them. This CDR3 has 14 residues. The germline gives CDR1 SGHVS, CDR2 FQNEAQ. CDR3 region: CASSPGAETYEQYF. The CDR3, as DNA: TGTGCCAGCAGCCCAGGGGCCGAGACCTACGAGCAGTACTTC.

Here the CDR3 DNA reads TGTGCCAGCAGCCCAAACCCCCACAGGGGGCTCGACGAGCAGTACTTC. Protein product: CASSPNPHRGLDEQYF. This sequence joins TRBV5-5 and TRBJ2-7; TRBD1 agrees at 9 bases. The CDR3 consists of 16 residues. The V and J ends lost 4 bases and 5 bases, in that order; junction bases with no gene match: 13. The V gene's germline CDR1 is SGHKS and CDR2 YYEKEE (reference sequence).

The chain couples TRBV5-1 to TRBJ2-3; 10 bases match TRBD2. The V gene's germline CDR1 is SGHRS and CDR2 YFSETQ. The CDR3 spans 15 residues. V lost 6 bases to trimming and J lost 1 base; unmatched junction nucleotides: 5. The CDR3 DNA reads as TGCGCCAGCACACCCGGGACTAGCGGCACAGATACGCAGTATTTT. Encoded protein: CASTPGTSGTDTQYF.

The J gene is TRBJ1-2, the V gene TRBV9; D is undetermined. Germline-derived CDR1 and CDR2 are SGDLS and YYNGEE. This CDR3 has 12 amino acids. The V end lost 6 bases, the J end lost 5 bases, and 11 bases lay between the germline ends. CDR3 sequence reads: CASTSGEYGYTF. The CDR3 bases are TGTGCCAGCACCTCCGGGGAGTATGGCTACACCTTC.